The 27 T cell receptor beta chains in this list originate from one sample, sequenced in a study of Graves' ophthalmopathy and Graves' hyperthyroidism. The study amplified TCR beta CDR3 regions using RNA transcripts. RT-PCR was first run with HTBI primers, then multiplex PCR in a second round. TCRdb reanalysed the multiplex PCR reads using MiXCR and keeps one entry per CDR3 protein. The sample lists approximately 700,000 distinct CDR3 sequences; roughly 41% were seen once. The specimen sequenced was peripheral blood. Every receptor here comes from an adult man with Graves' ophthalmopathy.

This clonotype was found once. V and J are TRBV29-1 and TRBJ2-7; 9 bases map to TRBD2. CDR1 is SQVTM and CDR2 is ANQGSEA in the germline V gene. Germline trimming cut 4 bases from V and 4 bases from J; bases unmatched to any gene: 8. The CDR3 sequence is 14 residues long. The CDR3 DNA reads TGCAGCGTTGCTATGGGCGGGAGGGGGTACGAGCAGTACTTC. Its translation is CSVAMGGRGYEQYF.

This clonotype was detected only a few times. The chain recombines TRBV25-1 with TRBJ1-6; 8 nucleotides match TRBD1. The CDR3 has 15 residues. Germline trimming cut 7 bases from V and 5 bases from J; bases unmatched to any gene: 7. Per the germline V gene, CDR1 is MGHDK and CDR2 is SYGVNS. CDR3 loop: CASKTGQGDNSPLHF. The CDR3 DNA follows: TGTGCCAGCAAGACCGGACAGGGTGATAATTCACCCCTCCACTTT. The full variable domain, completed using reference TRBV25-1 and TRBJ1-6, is EADIYQTPRYLVIGTGKKITLECSQTMGHDKMYWYQQDPGMELHLIHYSYGVNSTEKGDLSSESTVSRIRTEHFPLTLESARPSHTSQYLCASKTGQGDNSPLHFGNGTRLTVT.

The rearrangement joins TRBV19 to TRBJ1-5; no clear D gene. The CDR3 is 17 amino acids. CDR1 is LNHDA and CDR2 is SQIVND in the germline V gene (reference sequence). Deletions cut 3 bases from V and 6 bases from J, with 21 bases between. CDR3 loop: CASSIRSEKARSQPQHF. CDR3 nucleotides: TGTGCCAGTAGTATTCGCTCCGAGAAGGCGCGGAGTCAGCCCCAGCATTTT.

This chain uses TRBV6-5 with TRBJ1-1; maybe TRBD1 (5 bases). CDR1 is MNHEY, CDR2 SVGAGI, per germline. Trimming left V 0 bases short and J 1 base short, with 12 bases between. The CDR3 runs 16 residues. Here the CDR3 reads CASSYSTPQGNTEAFF. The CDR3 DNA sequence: TGTGCCAGCAGTTACTCGACTCCTCAGGGGAACACTGAAGCTTTCTTT.

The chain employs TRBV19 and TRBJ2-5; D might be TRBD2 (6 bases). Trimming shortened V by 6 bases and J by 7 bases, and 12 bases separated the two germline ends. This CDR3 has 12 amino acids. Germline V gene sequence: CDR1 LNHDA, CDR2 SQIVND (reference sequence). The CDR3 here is CASSSAGGTQYF. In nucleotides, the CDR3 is TGTGCCAGTAGCTCAGCCGGGGGGACCCAGTACTTC.

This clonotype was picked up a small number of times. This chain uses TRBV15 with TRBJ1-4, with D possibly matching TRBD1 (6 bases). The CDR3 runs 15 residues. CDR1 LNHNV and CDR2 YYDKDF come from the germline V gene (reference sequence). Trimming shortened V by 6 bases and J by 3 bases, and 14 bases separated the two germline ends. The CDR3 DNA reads TGTGCCACCAGAAACAAGGGGGGCGCTAATGAAAAACTGTTTTTT. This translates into CATRNKGGANEKLFF.

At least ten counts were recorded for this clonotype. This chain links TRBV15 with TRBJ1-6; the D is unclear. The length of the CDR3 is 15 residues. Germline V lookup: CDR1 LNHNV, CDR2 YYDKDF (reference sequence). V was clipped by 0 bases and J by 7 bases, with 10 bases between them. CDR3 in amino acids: CATSRDPGGNSPLHF. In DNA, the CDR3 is TGTGCCACCAGCAGAGATCCGGGTGGCAATTCACCCCTCCACTTT.

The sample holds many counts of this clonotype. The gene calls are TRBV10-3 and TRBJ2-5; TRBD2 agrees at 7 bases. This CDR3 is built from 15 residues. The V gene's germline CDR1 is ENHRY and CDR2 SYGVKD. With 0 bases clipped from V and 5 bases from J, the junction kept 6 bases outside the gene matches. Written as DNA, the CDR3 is TGTGCCATCAGTGAGTCAGGGACTACTTTGGAGACCCAGTACTTC. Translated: CAISESGTTLETQYF.

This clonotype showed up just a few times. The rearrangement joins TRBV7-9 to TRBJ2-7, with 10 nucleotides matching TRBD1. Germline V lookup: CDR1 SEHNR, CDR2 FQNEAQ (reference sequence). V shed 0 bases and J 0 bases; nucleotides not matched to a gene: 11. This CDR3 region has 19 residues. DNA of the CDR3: TGTGCCAGCAGCTTAGCCCGTCCCGGGACAGGGGCCAGCTCCTACGAGCAGTACTTC. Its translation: CASSLARPGTGASSYEQYF.

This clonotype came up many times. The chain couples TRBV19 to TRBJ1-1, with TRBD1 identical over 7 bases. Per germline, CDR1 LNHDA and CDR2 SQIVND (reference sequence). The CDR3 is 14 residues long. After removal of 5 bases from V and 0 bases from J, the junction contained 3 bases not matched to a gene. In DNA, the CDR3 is TGTGCCAGTAGTGCCGACAGGGTGAACACTGAAGCTTTCTTT. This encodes CASSADRVNTEAFF.

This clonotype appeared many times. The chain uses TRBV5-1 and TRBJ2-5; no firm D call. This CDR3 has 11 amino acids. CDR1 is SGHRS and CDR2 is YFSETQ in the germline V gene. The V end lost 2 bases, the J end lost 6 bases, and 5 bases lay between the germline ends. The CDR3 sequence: CASSFQKTQYF. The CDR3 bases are TGCGCCAGCAGCTTTCAGAAGACCCAGTACTTC.

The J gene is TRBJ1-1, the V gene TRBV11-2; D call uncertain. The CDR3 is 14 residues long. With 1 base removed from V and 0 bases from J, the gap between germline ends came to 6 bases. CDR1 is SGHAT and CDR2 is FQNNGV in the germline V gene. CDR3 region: CASSLASMNTEAFF. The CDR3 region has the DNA TGTGCCAGCAGCTTAGCTTCCATGAACACTGAAGCTTTCTTT.

CDR3 DNA: TGCAGTGCTAGAGCCTACACGGGGGTTGTGGGCTACGAGCAGTACTTC. Protein product: CSARAYTGVVGYEQYF. V and J are TRBV20-1 and TRBJ2-7, with a possible D match to TRBD2 (6 bases). Trimming removed 1 base at V and 3 bases at J, with 19 bases between. The CDR3 contains 16 residues. Per the germline V gene, CDR1 is DFQATT and CDR2 is SNEGSKA (reference sequence).

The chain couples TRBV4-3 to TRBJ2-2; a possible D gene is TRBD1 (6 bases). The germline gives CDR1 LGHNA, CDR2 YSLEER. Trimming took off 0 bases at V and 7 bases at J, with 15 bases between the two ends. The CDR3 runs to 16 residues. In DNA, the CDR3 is TGCGCCAGCAGCCAAGATCTGAACAGGGTAGTCGGGGAGCTGTTTTTT. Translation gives CASSQDLNRVVGELFF.

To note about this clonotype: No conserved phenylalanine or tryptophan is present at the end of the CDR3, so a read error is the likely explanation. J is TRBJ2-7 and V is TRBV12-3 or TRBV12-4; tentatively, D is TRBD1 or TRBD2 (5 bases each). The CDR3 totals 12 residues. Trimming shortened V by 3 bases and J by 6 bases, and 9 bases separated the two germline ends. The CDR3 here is CASSLAGSEQYC. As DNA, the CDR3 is TGTGCCAGCAGTTTGGCAGGGAGCGAGCAGTACTGC.

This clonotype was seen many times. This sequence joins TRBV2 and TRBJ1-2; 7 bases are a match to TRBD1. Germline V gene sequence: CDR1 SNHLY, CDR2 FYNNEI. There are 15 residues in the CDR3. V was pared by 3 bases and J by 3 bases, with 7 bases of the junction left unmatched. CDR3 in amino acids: CASSDRPTGDYGYTF. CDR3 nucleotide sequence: TGTGCCAGCAGTGACCGTCCCACAGGGGACTATGGCTACACCTTC.

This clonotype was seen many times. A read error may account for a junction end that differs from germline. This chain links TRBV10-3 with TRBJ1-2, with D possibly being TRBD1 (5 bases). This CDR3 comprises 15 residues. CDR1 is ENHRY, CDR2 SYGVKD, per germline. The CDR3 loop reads CASSYSGREGYGYTF. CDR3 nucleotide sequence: TGTGCCAGCAGTTACTCGGGCAGGGAGGGGTATGGCTACACCTTC.

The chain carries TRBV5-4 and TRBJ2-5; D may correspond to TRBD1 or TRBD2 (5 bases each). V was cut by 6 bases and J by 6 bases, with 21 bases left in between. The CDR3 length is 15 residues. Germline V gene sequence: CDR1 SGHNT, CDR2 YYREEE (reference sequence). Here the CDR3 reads CASTPGDGAAKTQYF. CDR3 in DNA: TGTGCCAGCACCCCCGGGGATGGGGCCGCTAAGACCCAGTACTTC.

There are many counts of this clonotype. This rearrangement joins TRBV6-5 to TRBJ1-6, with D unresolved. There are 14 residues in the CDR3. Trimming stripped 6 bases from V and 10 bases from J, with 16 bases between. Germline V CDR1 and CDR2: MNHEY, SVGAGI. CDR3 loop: CASSSWGSGSPLHF. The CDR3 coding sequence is TGTGCCAGCAGCTCGTGGGGAAGCGGGTCACCCCTCCACTTT.

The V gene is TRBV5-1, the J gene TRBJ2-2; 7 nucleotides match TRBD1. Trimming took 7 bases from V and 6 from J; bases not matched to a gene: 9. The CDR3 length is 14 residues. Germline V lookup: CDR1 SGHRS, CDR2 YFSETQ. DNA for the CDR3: TGCGCCAGCCAAAGTCCCACAGGGGCCGGGGAGCTGTTTTTT. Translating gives CASQSPTGAGELFF.

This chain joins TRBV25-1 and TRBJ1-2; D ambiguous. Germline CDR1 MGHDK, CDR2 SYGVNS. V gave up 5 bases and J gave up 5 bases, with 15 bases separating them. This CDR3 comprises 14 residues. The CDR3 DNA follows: TGTGCCAGCAGTTTACCTATCTCTCCTTATGGCTACACCTTC. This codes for CASSLPISPYGYTF.

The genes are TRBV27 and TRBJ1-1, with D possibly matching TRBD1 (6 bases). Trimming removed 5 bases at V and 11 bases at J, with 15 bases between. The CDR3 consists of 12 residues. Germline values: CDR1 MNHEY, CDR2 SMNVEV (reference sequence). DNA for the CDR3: TGTGCCAGCAGTATCAGGGGCTCGGGGGCTTTCTTT. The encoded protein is CASSIRGSGAFF.

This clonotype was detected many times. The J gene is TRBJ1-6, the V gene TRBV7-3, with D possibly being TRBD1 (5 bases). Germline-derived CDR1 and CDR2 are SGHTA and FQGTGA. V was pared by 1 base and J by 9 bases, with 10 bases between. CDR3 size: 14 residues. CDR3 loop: CASSLNTGGSPLHF. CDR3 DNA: TGTGCCAGCAGCTTAAATACAGGTGGTTCACCCCTCCACTTT.

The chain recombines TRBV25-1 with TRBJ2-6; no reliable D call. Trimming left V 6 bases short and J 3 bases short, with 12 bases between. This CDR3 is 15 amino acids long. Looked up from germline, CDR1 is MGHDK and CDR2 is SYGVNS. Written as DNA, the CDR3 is TGTGCCAGCAGCTCCCTGGGCTTTGGGGCCAACGTCCTGACTTTC. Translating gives CASSSLGFGANVLTF.

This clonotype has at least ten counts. The CDR3 DNA is TGTGCCAGCAGCTTACAGGGTATGACCTACGAGCAGTACTTC. Translated: CASSLQGMTYEQYF. The chain employs TRBV7-9 and TRBJ2-7; possible D gene TRBD1, 5 bases. Germline lookup yields CDR1 SEHNR and CDR2 FQNEAQ (reference sequence). The CDR3 extends over 14 amino acids. Deletions cut 2 bases from V and 2 bases from J, with 10 bases between. The entire variable domain, with the rest obtained from reference TRBV7-9 and TRBJ2-7, is as follows: DTGVSQNPRHKITKRGQNVTFRCDPISEHNRLYWYRQTLGQGPEFLTYFQNEAQLEKSRLLSDRFSAERPKGSFSTLEIQRTEQGDSAMYLCASSLQGMTYEQYFGPGTRLTVT.

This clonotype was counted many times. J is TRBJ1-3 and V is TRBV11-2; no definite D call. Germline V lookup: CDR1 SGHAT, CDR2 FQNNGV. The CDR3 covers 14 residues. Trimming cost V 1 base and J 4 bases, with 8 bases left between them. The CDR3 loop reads CASSLGTDGNTIYF. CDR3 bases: TGTGCCAGCAGCTTAGGAACAGACGGAAACACCATATATTTT.

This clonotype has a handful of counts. The CDR3 nucleotides are TGTGCCAGTTTTTCGGTTGCGAACACTGAAGCTTTCTTT. Residues: CASFSVANTEAFF. The rearrangement joins TRBV19 to TRBJ1-1; D ambiguous. This CDR3 contains 13 residues. Deletions cut 8 bases from V and 1 base from J, with 11 bases between. CDR1 and CDR2 from the germline V gene are LNHDA and SQIVND (reference sequence). The full variable domain, in which reference TRBV19 and TRBJ1-1 provide the parts outside the CDR3, is DGGITQSPKYLFRKEGQNVTLSCEQNLNHDAMYWYRQDPGQGLRLIYYSQIVNDFQKGDIAEGYSVSREKKESFPLTVTSAQKNPTAFYLCASFSVANTEAFFGQGTRLTVV.